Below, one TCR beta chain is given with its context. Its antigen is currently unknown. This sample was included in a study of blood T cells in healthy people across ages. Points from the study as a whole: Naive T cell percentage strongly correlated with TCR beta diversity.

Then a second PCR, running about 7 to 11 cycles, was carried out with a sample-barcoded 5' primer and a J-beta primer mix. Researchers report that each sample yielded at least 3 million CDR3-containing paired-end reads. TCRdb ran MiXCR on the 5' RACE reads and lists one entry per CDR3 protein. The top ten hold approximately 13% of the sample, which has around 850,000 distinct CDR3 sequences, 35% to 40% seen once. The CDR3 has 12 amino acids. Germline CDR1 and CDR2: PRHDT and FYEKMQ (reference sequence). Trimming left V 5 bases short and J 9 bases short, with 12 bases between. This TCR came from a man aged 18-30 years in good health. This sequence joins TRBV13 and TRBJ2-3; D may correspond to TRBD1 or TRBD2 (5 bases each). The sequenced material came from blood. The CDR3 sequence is CASSPLWGTQYF. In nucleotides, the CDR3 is TGTGCCAGCAGCCCGCTTTGGGGGACGCAGTATTTT. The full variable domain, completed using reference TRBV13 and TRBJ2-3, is AAGVIQSPRHLIKEKRETATLKCYPIPRHDTVYWYQQGPGQDPQFLISFYEKMQSDKGSIPDRFSAQQFSDYHSELNMSSLELGDSALYFCASSPLWGTQYFGPGTRLTVL.